This entry is about one TCR beta chain. These data belong to a study of radiation and T cells in renal cell carcinoma. Data came from immunoSEQ multiplex PCR; TCRdb stores just in-frame clones and leaves some out. The sample shows tens of thousands of clones, just under 85% of them seen only once. J lost 2 bases, V lost 4 bases, and 5 bases had no gene match. CDR3 length equals 15 residues. Germline CDR1 is GTSNPN and CDR2 is SVGIG (reference sequence). Time point here: blood 4 weeks post-SBRT, at nephrectomy. Noted treatment: 15 Gy SBRT to primary tumor, nephrectomy 4 weeks later. The sample consisted of blood, taken from a patient whose treatment included radiotherapy and nephrectomy. The chain joins TRBV30 to TRBJ2-3, with 11 bases identical to TRBD2. The TCR sequence derives from a man in his forties or fifties with renal cell carcinoma. CDR3: CAWTDSGRATDTQYF. The CDR3 DNA reads TGTGCCTGGACGGATAGCGGGAGGGCCACAGATACGCAGTATTTT.